This T cell receptor (beta chain) was observed in a study of blood T cell repertoires in COVID-19 (dated by TCRdb to 2019 to 2021). In terms of the full investigation: Samples from collaborators originated in the United States, Italy and Spain and spanned both the acute and convalescent phases of COVID-19. The material from the prospective study consisted of cDNA or gDNA derived from T cells, B-cell-depleted T cells, or PBMCs. Subjects who had been exposed to COVID-19, were actively infected with it, or had recovered from it provided the deeply sampled blood TCRbeta repertoires that made up the dataset. A freely available public database, intended as a resource for researchers studying the immune response to SARS-CoV-2, is where the repertoires were released. The samples were drawn from the first 160 participants of the ongoing ImmuneRACE study and from 950 to 1,500 subjects provided by 6 global collaborators. Sample metadata almost always included a de-identified subject ID, COVID-19 status, age in years and sex. HLA class I and class II types, where available, came from metadata supplied by the sample provider rather than from assay-based typing.

Cut back by 0 bases and 0 bases, the V and J ends lie 9 bases apart. Taken from cysteine to phenylalanine, the CDR3 has 15 residues. Left in the record is the CDR3 DNA by itself, 45 bases read in frame from the first base. In the germline V gene, CDR1 corresponds to SGHDT and CDR2 to YYEEEE. The table lists this clone with a count of one. Its specific antigen is unknown. The input lacks base qualities; no much larger clone sits a single base away. TCRbeta CDR3 regions were amplified from genomic DNA by means of the immunoSEQ Assay, a bias-controlled multiplex PCR. On the authors' methods: The number of nucleated cells in each sample was estimated from the amplification of reference gene primers within the assay. Sequence reads were collapsed and filtered to measure the absolute abundance of every unique TCRbeta CDR3 rearrangement. Productive Simpson clonality was computed per sample as the square root of Simpson's diversity index over productive rearrangements. Held by TCRdb, this immuneACCESS table contains in-frame sequences only and omits some clones. Under half of the omission traces to an unresolved V gene where checked; the cause of the rest is unknown. Clonal size and the V and J genes are those of that table, whereas D and trimming came from the DNA. Across this sample there are 50,000 to 75,000 clones, with about 90% seen only once. Roughly 5% of the sample is held by the ten biggest clonotypes.

Study-level results and caveats: The amount of clinical and demographic metadata varied by source and participant and was provided uncurated.

Whole blood was collected in K2EDTA tubes by collaborating institutions according to the institutions' own protocols. For TCRbeta analysis, collaborator samples were shipped as frozen whole blood, as isolated PBMCs, or as DNA extracted from either sample type. This TCR came from a man aged 80 or over in a cohort sampled during active COVID-19. Sequenced input: peripheral blood. The rearranged segments are TRBV5-6 and TRBJ1-1, with no confidently assigned D gene. The nucleotide sequence is TGTGCCAGCAGCTTGGCAGGTGTTATGAACACTGAAGCTTTCTTT. Translated, this gives CASSLAGVMNTEAFF.